The sample holds one count of the clone carrying this T cell receptor (beta chain). The data are from a study of blood T cell repertoires in COVID-19. Overall study context: COVID-19 samples from acute and convalescent phases originated in the United States, Italy and Spain. Sample material is recorded as cDNA or gDNA derived from T cells, B-cell-depleted T cells, or PBMCs.

Authors' processing steps: Counts of nucleated cells, estimated from reference gene primer amplification, were obtained. Assay used: immunoSEQ multiplex PCR; TCRdb lists only in-frame clones, some missing. V and J calls and clone size are as listed in that table; D and trimming were resolved from the DNA. The table records roughly 40,000 clones, 88% of them present only once. Germline CDR1 and CDR2: SGHDT and YYEEEE. This CDR3 region has 15 residues. The J segment lost 3 bases and the V segment lost 4 bases, leaving 5 bases of the junction unmatched. J is TRBJ2-3 and V is TRBV5-6; 10 positions match TRBD2. This TCR derives from a human donor in a cohort sampled during active COVID-19. The sequencing input was peripheral blood. CDR3 nucleotides: TGTGCCAGCAGCCAGCGGGGGGGCGTTACAGATACGCAGTATTTT. Encoded protein: CASSQRGGVTDTQYF.